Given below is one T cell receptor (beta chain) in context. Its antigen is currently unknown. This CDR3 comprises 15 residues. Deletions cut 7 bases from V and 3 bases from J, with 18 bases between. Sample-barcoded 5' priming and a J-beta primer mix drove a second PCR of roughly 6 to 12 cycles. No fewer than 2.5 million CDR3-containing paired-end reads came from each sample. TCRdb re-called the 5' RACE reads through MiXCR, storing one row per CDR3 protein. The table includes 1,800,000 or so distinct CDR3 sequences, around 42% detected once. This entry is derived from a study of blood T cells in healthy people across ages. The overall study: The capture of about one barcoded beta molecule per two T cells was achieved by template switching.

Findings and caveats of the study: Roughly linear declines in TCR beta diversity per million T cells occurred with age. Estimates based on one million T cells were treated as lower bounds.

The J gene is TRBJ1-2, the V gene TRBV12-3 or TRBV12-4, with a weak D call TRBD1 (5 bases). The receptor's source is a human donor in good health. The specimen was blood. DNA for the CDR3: TGTGCCAGCACGCACCAGGGATTTTCTTACTATGGCTACACCTTC. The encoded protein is CASTHQGFSYYGYTF.